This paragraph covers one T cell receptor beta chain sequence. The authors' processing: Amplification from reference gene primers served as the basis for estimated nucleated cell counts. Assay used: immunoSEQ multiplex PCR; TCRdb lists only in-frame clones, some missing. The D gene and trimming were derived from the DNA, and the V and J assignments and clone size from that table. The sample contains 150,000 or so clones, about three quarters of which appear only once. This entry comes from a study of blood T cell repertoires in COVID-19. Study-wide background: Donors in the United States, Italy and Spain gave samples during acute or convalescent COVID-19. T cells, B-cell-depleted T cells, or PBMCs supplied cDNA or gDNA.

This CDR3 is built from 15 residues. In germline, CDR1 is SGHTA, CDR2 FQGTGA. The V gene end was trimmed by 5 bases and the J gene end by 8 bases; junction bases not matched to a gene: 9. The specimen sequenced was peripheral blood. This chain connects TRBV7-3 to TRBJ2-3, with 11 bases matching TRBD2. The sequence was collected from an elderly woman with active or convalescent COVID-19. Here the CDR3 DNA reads TGTGCCAGCAGCCCAAGTAGCGGGGGGGCCGGTACGCAGTATTTT. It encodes CASSPSSGGAGTQYF.